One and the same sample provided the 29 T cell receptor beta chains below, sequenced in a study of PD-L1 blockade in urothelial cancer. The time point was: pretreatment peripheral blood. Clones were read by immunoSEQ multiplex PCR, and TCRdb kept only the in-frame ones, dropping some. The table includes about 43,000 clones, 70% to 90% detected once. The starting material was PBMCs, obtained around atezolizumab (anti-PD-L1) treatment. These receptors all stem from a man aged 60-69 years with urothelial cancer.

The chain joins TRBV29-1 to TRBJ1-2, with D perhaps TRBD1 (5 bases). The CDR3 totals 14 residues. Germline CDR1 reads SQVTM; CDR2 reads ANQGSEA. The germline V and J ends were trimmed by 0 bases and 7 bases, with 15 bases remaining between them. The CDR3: CSVEDGPQGGGYTF. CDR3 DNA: TGCAGCGTTGAAGATGGCCCTCAGGGTGGTGGCTACACCTTC. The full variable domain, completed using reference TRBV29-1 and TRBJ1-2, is SAVISQKPSRDICQRGTSLTIQCQVDSQVTMMFWYRQQPGQSLTLIATANQGSEATYESGFVIDKFPISRPNLTFSTLTVSNMSPEDSSIYLCSVEDGPQGGGYTFGSGTRLTVV.

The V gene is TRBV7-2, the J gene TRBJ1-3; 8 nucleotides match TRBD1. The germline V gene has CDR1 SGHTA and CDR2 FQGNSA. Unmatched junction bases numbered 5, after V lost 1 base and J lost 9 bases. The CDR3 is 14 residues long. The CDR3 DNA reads TGTGCCAGCAGCTTAGTGGGACAGGCGCGCACCATATATTTT. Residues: CASSLVGQARTIYF.

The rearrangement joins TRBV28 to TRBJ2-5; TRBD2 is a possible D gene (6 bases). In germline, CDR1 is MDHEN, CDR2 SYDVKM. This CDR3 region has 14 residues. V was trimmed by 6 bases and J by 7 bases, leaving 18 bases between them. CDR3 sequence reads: CASSSGYRGGTQYF. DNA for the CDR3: TGTGCCAGCAGCTCTGGGTACCGGGGAGGGACCCAGTACTTC.

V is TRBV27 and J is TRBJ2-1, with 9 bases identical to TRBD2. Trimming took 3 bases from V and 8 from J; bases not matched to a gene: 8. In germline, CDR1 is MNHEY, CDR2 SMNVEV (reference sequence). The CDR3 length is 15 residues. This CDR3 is CASSLRGGRFDEQFF. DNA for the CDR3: TGTGCCAGCAGTTTGCGGGGGGGCCGTTTTGATGAGCAGTTCTTC.

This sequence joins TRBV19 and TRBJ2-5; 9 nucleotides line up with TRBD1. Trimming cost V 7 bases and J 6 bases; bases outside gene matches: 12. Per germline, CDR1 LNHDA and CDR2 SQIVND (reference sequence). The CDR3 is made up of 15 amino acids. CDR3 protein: CASNRQGEGSKTQYF. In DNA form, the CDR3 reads TGTGCCAGTAACCGACAGGGGGAGGGATCAAAGACCCAGTACTTC.

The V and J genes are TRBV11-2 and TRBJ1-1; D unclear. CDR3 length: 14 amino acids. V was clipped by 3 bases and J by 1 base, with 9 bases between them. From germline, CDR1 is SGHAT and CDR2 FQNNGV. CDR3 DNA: TGTGCCAGCAGCTTGAGGGTAAGGAACACTGAAGCTTTCTTT. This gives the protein CASSLRVRNTEAFF.

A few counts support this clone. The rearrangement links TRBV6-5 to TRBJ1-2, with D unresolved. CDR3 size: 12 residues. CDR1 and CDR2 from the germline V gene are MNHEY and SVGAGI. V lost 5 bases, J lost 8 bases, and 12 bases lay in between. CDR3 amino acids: CASSAVRGGYTF. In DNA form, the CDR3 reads TGTGCCAGCAGTGCCGTGCGGGGAGGCTACACCTTC.

In DNA, the CDR3 is TGTGCCAGCAGCCCTCGTGGGGGGGCTAACACTGAAGCTTTCTTT. Translating gives CASSPRGGANTEAFF. This rearrangement joins TRBV5-6 to TRBJ1-1, with D perhaps TRBD1 (6 bases). CDR1 is SGHDT and CDR2 is YYEEEE in the germline V gene. V was shortened by 4 bases and J by 2 bases, with 15 bases between the two germline ends. The length of the CDR3 is 15 residues. Based on the CDR3 plus reference TRBV5-6 and TRBJ1-1, the full variable domain is DAGVTQSPTHLIKTRGQQVTLRCSPKSGHDTVSWYQQALGQGPQFIFQYYEEEERQRGNFPDRFSGHQFPNYSSELNVNALLLGDSALYLCASSPRGGANTEAFFGQGTRLTVV.

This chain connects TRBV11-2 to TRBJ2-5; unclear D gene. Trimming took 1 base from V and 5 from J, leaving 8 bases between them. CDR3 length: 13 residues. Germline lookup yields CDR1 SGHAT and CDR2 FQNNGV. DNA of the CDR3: TGTGCCAGCAGCTTAGTAGGCAGGGAGACCCAGTACTTC. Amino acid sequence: CASSLVGRETQYF.

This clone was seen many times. Here the CDR3 reads CASSLAAGSEQYF. In DNA form, the CDR3 reads TGTGCCAGCAGCTTAGCTGCAGGCTCCGAGCAGTACTTC. The chain has TRBV11-2 and TRBJ2-7; D gene ambiguous. Germline V gene lookup returns CDR1 SGHAT and CDR2 FQNNGV. CDR3 size: 13 residues. The V gene lost 1 base and the J gene lost 6 bases, with 10 bases spanning the gap.

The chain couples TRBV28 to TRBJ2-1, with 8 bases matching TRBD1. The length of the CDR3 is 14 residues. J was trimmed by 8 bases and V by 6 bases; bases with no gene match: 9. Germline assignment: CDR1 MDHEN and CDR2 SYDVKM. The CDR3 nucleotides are TGTGCCAGCAGAGCCGGGACAGGTCTCTATGAGCAGTTCTTC. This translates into CASRAGTGLYEQFF.

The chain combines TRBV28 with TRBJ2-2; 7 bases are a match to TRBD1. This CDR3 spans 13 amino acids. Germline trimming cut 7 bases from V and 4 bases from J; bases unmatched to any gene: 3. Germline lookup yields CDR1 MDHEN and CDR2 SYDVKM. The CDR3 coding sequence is TGTGCCAGCAAGACAGGGCTCACCGGGGAGCTGTTTTTT. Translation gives CASKTGLTGELFF.

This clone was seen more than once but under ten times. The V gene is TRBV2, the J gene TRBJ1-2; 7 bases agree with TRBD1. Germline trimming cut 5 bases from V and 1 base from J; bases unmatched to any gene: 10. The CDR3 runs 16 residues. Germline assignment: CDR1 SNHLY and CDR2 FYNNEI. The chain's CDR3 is CASSPVSGQLNYGYTF. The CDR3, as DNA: TGTGCCAGCAGTCCCGTTTCGGGACAGCTTAACTATGGCTACACCTTC.

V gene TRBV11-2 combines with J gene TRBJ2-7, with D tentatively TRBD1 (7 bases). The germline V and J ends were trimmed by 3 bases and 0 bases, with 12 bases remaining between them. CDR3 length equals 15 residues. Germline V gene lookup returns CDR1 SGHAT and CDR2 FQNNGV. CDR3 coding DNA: TGTGCCAGCAGCTTGCAGGGGGGTTCCTCCTACGAGCAGTACTTC. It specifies CASSLQGGSSYEQYF. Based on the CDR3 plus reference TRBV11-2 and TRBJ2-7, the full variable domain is EAGVAQSPRYKIIEKRQSVAFWCNPISGHATLYWYQQILGQGPKLLIQFQNNGVVDDSQLPKDRFSAERLKGVDSTLKIQPAKLEDSAVYLCASSLQGGSSYEQYFGPGTRLTVT.

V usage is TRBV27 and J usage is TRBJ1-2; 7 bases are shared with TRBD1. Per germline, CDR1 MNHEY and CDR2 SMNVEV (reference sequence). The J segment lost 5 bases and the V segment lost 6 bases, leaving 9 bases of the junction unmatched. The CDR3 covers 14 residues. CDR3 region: CASSRDSLSYGYTF. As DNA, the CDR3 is TGTGCCAGCAGCAGGGACAGCCTGTCTTATGGCTACACCTTC.

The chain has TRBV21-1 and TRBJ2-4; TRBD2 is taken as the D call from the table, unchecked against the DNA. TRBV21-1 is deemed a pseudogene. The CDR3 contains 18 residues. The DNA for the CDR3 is TGTGCCAGCAGCAAAAGCGGGAGGGTTTATATAGCCAAAAACATTCAGTACTTC. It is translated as CASSKSGRVYIAKNIQYF.

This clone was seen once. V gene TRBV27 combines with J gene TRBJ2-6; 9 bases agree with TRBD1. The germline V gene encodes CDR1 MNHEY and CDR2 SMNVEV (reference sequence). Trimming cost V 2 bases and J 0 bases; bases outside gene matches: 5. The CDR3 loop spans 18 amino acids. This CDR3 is CASSLAGQGFSGANVLTF. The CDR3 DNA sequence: TGTGCCAGCAGTTTAGCCGGACAGGGGTTCTCTGGGGCCAACGTCCTGACTTTC.

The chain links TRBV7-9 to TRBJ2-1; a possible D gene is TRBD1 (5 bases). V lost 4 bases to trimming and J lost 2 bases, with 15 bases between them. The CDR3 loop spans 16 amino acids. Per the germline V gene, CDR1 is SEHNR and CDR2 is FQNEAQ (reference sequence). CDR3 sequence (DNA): TGTGCCAGCAGCTCGAGGACAACTCAAGCCTACAATGAGCAGTTCTTC. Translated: CASSSRTTQAYNEQFF.

The CDR3 DNA reads TGTGCCAGCAGTTTATCGATTAGGAGGGGGCAAATTAATTCACCCCTCCACTTT. Amino acid sequence: CASSLSIRRGQINSPLHF. This chain uses TRBV27 with TRBJ1-6, with 7 bases identical to TRBD1. CDR1 MNHEY and CDR2 SMNVEV come from the germline V gene (reference sequence). The ends lost 0 bases at V and 6 bases at J; junction bases unmatched: 11. CDR3 length: 18 amino acids.

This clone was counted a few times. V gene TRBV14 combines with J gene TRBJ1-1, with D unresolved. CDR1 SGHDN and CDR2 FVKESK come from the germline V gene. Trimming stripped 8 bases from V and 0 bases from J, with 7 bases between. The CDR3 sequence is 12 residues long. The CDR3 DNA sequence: TGTGCCAGCGGTCAGATGAACACTGAAGCTTTCTTT. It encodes CASGQMNTEAFF.

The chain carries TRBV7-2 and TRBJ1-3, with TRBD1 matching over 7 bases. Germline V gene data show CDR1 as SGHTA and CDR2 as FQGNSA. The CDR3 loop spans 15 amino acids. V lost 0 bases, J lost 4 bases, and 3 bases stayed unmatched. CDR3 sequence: CASSLAVDRGNTIYF. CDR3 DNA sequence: TGTGCCAGCAGCTTAGCTGTGGACAGGGGAAACACCATATATTTT.

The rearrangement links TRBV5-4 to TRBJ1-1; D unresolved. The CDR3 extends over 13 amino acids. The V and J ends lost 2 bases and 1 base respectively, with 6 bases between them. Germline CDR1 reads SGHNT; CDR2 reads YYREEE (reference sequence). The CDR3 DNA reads TGTGCCAGCAGCTTAGAGAAGAACACTGAAGCTTTCTTT. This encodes CASSLEKNTEAFF.

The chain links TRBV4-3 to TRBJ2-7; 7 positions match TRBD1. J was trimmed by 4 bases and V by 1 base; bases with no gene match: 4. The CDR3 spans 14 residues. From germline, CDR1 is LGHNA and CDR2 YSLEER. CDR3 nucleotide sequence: TGCGCCAGCAGCCAAGTGACAGGGTCATACGAGCAGTACTTC. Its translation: CASSQVTGSYEQYF.

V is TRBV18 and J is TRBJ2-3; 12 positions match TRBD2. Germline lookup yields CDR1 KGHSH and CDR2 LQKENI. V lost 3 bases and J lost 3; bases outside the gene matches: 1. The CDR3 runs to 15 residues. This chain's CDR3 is CASSPGLAGTDTQYF. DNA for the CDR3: TGTGCCAGCTCACCTGGACTAGCGGGGACAGATACGCAGTATTTT. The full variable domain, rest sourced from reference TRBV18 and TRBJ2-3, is NAGVMQNPRHLVRRRGQEARLRCSPMKGHSHVYWYRQLPEEGLKFMVYLQKENIIDESGMPKERFSAEFPKEGPSILRIQQVVRGDSAAYFCASSPGLAGTDTQYFGPGTRLTVL.

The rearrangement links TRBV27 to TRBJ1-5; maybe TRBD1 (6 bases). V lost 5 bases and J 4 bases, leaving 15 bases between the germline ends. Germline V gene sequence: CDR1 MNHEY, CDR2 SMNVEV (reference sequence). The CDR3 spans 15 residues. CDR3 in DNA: TGTGCCAGCAGTCCCCAGACAGGCCCAAATCAGCCCCAGCATTTT. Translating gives CASSPQTGPNQPQHF.

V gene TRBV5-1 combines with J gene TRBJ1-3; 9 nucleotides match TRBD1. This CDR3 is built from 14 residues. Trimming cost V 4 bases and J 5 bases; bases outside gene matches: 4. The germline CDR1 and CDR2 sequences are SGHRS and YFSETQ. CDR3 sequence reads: CASSPGTGRNTIYF. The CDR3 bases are TGCGCCAGCAGCCCCGGGACAGGGCGAAACACCATATATTTT.

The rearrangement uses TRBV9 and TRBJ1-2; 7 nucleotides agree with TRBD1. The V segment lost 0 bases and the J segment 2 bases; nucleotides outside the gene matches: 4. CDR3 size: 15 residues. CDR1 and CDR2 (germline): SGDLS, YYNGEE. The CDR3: CASSVASTGNYGYTF. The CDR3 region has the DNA TGTGCCAGCAGCGTAGCTTCGACAGGGAACTATGGCTACACCTTC.

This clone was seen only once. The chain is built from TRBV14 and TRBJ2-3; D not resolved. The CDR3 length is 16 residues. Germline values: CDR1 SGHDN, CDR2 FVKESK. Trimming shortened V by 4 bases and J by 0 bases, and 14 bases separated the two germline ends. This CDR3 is CASSPLRGTSTDTQYF. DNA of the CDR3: TGTGCCAGCAGCCCACTACGCGGAACTAGCACAGATACGCAGTATTTT.

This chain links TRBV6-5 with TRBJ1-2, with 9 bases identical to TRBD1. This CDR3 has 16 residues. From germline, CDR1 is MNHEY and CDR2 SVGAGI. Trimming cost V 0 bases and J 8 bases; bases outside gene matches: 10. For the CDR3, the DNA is TGTGCCAGCAGTTACTCGACTGACTCTACAGGGGGCGGCTACACCTTC. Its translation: CASSYSTDSTGGGYTF.